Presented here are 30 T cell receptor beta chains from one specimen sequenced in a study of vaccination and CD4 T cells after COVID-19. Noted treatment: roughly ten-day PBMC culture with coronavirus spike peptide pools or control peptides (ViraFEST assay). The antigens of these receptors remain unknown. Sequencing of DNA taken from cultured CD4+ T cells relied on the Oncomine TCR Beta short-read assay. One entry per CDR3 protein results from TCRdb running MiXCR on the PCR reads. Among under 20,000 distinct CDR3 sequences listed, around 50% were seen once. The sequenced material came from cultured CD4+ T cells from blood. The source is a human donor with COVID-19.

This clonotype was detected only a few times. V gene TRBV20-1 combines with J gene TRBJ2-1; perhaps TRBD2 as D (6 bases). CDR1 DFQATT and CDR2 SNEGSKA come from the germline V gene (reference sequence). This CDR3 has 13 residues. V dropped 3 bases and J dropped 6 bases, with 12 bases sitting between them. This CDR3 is CSASGREANEQFF. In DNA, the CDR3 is TGCAGTGCTAGCGGTAGGGAGGCCAATGAGCAGTTCTTC.

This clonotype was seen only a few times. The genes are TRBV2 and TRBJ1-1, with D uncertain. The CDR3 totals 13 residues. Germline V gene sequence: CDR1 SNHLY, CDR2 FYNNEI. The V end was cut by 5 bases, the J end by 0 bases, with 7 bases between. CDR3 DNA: TGTGCCAGCAGTACTAACATGAACACTGAAGCTTTCTTT. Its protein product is CASSTNMNTEAFF.

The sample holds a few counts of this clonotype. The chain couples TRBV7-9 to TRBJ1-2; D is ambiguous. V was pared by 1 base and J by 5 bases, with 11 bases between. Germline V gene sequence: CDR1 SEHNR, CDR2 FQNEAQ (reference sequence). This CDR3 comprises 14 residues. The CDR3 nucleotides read TGTGCCAGCAGCTTAGGTGGAGGTTCTTATGGCTACACCTTC. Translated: CASSLGGGSYGYTF.

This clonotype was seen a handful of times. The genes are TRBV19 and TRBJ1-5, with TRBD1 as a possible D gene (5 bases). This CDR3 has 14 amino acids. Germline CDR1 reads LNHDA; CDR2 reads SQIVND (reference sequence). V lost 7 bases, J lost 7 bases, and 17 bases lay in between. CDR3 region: CASTGTLEGQPQHF. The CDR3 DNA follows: TGTGCCAGTACGGGGACCTTAGAGGGACAGCCCCAGCATTTT.

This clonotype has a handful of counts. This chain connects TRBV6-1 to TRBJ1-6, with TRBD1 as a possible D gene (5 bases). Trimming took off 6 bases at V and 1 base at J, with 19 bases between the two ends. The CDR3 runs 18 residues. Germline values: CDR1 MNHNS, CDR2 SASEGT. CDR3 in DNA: TGTGCCAGCAGGAGTGACAGAGCGTCAGGGTCCTATAATTCACCCCTCCACTTT. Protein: CASRSDRASGSYNSPLHF.

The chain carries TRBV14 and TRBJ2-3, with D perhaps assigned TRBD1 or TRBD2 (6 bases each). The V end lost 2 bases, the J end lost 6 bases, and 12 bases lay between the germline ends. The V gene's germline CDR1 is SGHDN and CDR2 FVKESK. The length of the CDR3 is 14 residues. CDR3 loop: CASSQRGPGDTQYF. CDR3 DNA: TGTGCCAGCAGCCAACGGGGGCCCGGGGATACGCAGTATTTT.

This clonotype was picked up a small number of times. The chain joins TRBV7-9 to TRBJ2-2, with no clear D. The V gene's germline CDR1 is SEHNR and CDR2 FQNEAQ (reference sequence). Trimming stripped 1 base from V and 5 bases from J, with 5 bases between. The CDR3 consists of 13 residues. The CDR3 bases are TGTGCCAGCAGCTTAGATGGTACCGGGGAGCTGTTTTTT. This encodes CASSLDGTGELFF.

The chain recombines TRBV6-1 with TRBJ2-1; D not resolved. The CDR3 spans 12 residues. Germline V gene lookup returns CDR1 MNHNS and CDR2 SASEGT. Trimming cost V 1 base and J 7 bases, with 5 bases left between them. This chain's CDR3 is CASSEVWNEQFF. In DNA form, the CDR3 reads TGTGCCAGCAGTGAAGTTTGGAATGAGCAGTTCTTC.

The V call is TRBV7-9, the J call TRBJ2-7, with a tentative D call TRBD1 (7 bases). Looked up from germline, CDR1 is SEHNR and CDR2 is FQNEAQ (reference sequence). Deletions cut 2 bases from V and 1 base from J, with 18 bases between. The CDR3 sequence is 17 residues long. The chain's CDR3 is CASSLPFGQGGSYEQYF. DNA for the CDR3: TGTGCCAGCAGCTTACCCTTCGGGCAGGGGGGTTCCTACGAGCAGTACTTC.

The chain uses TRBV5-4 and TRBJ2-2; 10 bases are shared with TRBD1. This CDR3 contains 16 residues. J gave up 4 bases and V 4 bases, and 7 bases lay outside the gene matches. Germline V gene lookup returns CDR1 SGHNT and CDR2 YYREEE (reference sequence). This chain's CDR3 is CASSHPGTGVTGELFF. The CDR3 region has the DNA TGTGCCAGCAGCCATCCCGGGACAGGGGTCACCGGGGAGCTGTTTTTT.

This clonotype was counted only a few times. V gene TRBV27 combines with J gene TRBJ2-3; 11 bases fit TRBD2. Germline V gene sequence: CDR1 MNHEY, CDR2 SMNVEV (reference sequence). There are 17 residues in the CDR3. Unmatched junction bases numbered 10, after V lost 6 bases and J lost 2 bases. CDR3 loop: CASSKSSSGGFTDTQYF. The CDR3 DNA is TGTGCCAGCAGCAAGAGCTCTAGCGGGGGGTTCACAGATACGCAGTATTTT.

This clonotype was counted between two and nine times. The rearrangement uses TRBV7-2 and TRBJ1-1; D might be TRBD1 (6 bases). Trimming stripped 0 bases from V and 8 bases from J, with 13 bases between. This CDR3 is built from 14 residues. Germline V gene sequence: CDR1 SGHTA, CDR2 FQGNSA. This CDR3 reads CASSLAGAYLEAFF. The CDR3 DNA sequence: TGTGCCAGCAGCTTAGCGGGGGCCTACCTAGAAGCTTTCTTT.

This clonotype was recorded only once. In nucleotides, the CDR3 is TGTGCCAGCAGTTACTCGAATTTTGGGGGAAACGAGCAGTACTTC. Protein: CASSYSNFGGNEQYF. V and J are TRBV6-5 and TRBJ2-7; D possibly uses TRBD1 or TRBD2 (5 bases each). Germline V gene sequence: CDR1 MNHEY, CDR2 SVGAGI. CDR3 length: 15 amino acids. V was cut by 0 bases and J by 5 bases, with 14 bases left in between.

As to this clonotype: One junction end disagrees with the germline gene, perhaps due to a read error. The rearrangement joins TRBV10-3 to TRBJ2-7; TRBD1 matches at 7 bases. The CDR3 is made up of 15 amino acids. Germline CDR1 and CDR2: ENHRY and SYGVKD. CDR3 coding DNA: TGTGCCGTCAGTGACCAAGACAGGGCGGCGTACGAGCAGTACTTC. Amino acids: CAVSDQDRAAYEQYF.

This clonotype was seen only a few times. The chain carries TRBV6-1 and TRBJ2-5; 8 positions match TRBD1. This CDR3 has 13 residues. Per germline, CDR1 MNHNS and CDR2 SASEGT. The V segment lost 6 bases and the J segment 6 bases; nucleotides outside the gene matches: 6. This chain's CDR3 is CASSPGGAKTQYF. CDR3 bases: TGTGCCAGCAGCCCAGGGGGCGCGAAGACCCAGTACTTC.

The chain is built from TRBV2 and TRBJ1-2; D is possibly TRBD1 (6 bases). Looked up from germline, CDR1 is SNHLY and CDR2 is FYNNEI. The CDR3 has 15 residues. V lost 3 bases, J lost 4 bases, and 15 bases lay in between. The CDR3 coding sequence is TGTGCCAGCAGTGAGGGGGCGCTGGGCGTCTATGGCTACACCTTC. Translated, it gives CASSEGALGVYGYTF.

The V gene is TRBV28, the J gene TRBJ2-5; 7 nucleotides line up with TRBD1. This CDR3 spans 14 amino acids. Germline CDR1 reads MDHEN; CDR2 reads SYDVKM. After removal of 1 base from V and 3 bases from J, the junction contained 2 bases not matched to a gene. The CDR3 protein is CASSLLGTEETQYF. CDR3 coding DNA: TGTGCCAGCAGTTTATTGGGGACAGAAGAGACCCAGTACTTC.

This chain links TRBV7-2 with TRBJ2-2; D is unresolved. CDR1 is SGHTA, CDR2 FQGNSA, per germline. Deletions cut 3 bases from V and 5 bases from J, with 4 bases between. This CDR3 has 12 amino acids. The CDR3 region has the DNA TGTGCCAGCAGCTTTAAGACCGGGGAGCTGTTTTTT. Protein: CASSFKTGELFF.

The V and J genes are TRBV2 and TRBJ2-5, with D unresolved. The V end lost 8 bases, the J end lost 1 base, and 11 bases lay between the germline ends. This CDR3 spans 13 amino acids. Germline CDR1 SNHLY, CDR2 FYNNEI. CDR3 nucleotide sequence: TGTGCCAGCTGTTTGATGGGCCAAGAGACCCAGTACTTC. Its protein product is CASCLMGQETQYF. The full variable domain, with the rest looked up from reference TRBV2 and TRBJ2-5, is EPEVTQTPSHQVTQMGQEVILRCVPISNHLYFYWYRQILGQKVEFLVSFYNNEISEKSEIFDDQFSVERPDGSNFTLKIRSTKLEDSAMYFCASCLMGQETQYFGPGTRLLVL.

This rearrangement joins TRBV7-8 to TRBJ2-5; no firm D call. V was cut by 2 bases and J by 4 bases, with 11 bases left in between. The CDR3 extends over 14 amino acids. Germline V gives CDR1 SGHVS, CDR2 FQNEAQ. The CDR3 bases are TGTGCCAGCAGCTTAAGAGTGGGGTCAGAGACCCAGTACTTC. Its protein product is CASSLRVGSETQYF.

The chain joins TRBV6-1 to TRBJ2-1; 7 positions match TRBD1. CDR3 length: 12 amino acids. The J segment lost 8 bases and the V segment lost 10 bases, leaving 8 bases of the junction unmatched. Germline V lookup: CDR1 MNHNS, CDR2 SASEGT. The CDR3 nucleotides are TGTGCCATCATCAGGGGGATACATGAGCAGTTCTTC. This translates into CAIIRGIHEQFF.

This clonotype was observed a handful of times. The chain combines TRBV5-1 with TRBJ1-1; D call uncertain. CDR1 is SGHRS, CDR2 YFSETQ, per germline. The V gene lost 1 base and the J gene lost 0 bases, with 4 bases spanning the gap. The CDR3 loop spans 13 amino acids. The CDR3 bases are TGCGCCAGCAGCTTGTTGGTGAACACTGAAGCTTTCTTT. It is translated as CASSLLVNTEAFF.

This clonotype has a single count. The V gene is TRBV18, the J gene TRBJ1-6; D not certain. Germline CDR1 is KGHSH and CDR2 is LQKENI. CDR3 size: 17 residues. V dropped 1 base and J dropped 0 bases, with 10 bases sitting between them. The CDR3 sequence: CASSPQVRSSYNSPLHF. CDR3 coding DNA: TGTGCCAGCTCACCACAGGTCAGAAGCTCCTATAATTCACCCCTCCACTTT.

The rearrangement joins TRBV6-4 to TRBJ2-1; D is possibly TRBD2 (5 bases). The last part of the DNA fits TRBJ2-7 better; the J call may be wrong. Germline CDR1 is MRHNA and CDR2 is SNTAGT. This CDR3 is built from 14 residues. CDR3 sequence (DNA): TGTGCCAGCAGCGCCGGGGTCGGAGCCTACGAGCAGTACTTC. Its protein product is CASSAGVGAYEQYF.

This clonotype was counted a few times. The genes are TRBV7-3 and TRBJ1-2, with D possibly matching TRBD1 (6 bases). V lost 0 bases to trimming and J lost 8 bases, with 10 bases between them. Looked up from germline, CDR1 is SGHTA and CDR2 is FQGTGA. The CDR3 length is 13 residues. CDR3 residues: CASSLTQGRGYTF. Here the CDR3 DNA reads TGTGCCAGCAGCTTAACCCAGGGGCGAGGCTACACCTTC. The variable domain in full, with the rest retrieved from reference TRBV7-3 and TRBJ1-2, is GAGVSQTPSNKVTEKGKYVELRCDPISGHTALYWYRQSLGQGPEFLIYFQGTGAADDSGLPNDRFFAVRPEGSVSTLKIQRTERGDSAVYLCASSLTQGRGYTFGSGTRLTVV.

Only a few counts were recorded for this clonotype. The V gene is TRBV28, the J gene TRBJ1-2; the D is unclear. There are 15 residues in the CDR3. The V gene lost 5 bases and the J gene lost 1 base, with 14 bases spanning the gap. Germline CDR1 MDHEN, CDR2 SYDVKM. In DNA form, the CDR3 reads TGTGCCAGCAGTCTCGGAGGGCAGAATAACTATGGCTACACCTTC. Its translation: CASSLGGQNNYGYTF.

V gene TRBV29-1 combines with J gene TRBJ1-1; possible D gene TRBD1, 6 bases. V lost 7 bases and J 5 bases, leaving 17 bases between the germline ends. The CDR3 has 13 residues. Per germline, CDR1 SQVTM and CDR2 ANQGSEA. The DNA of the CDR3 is TGCAGCGCCGAACCCACAGGGAAGACTGAAGCTTTCTTT. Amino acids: CSAEPTGKTEAFF.

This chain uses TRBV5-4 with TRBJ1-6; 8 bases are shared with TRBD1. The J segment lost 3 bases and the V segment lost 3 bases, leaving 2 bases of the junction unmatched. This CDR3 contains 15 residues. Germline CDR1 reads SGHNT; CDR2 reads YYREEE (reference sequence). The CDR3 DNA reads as TGTGCCAGCAGCTCTGGACAGGGCTATAATTCACCCCTCCACTTT. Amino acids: CASSSGQGYNSPLHF. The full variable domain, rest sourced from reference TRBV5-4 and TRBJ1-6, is ETGVTQSPTHLIKTRGQQVTLRCSSQSGHNTVSWYQQALGQGPQFIFQYYREEENGRGNFPPRFSGLQFPNYSSELNVNALELDDSALYLCASSSGQGYNSPLHFGNGTRLTVT.

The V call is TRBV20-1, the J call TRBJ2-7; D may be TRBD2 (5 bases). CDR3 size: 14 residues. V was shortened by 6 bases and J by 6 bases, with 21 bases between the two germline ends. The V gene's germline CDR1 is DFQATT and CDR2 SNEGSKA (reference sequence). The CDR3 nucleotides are TGCAGTGCGCGACCGGGAAACTCGCGTGTCGAGCAGTACTTC. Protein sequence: CSARPGNSRVEQYF.

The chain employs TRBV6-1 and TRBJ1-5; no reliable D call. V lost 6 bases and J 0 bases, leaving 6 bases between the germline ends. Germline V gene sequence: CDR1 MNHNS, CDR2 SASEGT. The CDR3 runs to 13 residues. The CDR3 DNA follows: TGTGCCAGCAGAGCGAATAGCAATCAGCCCCAGCATTTT. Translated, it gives CASRANSNQPQHF.